A selection of T cell receptor beta chains follows, all from one sample in a study of blood T cell repertoires in COVID-19. Measured with immunoSEQ multiplex PCR; TCRdb has only the in-frame clones, and not every one. The sample contains about 250,000 clones, just over 85% of which appear only once. The source material was peripheral blood. These receptors came from a woman aged 25 to 39 with active or convalescent COVID-19. Each CDR3 is given with its conserved first and last residue. The order of the fields is clone size, D gene, J gene, V gene, CDR3 DNA, CDR3 protein. A D gene is named only where the DNA matches it firmly. Expanded clones are given a class, and other clones once, few, many or no size at all.

few | NA | TRBJ1-4 | TRBV5-1 | TGCGCCAGCAGCCTGAGTACTAATGAAAAACTGTTTTTT | CASSLSTNEKLFF
NA | TRBD2 | TRBJ2-2 | TRBV4-3 | TGCGCCAGCAGCCAGGCCACTAGCGGGGGGGCCGGGGAGCTGTTTTTT | CASSQATSGGAGELFF
NA | TRBD1 | TRBJ2-1 | TRBV7-2 | TGTGCCAGCAGCTTAGCCGGGACAGGGGGTTACAATGAGCAGTTCTTC | CASSLAGTGGYNEQFF
NA | TRBD1 | TRBJ1-1 | TRBV7-8 | TGTGCCAGCAGCCCGGGGACAGGATGGGCTTTCTTT | CASSPGTGWAFF
NA | TRBD2 | TRBJ2-5 | TRBV7-2 | TGTGCCAGCAGCTTAGCTAGCGGGGGGATGCAAGAGACCCAGTACTTC | CASSLASGGMQETQYF
NA | NA | TRBJ2-5 | TRBV30 | TGTGCCTGGAGTGTTAGACCCAGGTGGACCCAGTACTTC | CAWSVRPRWTQYF
NA | NA | TRBJ1-2 | TRBV28 | TGTGCCAGCAACCGGGAACCGATCTATGGCTACACCTTC | CASNREPIYGYTF
NA | TRBD1 | TRBJ2-7 | TRBV6-5 | TGTGCCAGCAGTTACTCGCCATTGACAGGGACCCACGAGCAGTACTTC | CASSYSPLTGTHEQYF
NA | NA | TRBJ1-3 | TRBV3-1/TRBV3-2 | TGTGCCAGCAGCCGTAGTGGAAACACCATATATTTT | CASSRSGNTIYF
few | NA | TRBJ2-2 | TRBV6-2/TRBV6-3 | TGTGCCAGCAGTTACTCGGCGGGGCAGGTAGCCGGGGAGCTGTTTTTT | CASSYSAGQVAGELFF
NA | NA | TRBJ1-1 | TRBV29-1 | TGCAGCGGGAGATTCGGCACTGAAGCTTTCTTT | CSGRFGTEAFF
NA | TRBD1 | TRBJ2-7 | TRBV29-1 | TGCAGCGCGGGGACAGGGCGCGAGCAGTACTTC | CSAGTGREQYF
NA | TRBD2 | TRBJ2-3 | TRBV10-2 | TGCGCCAGCCGTAAACGGGAAGCGGGGGGCGGAGATACGCAGTATTTT | CASRKREAGGGDTQYF
NA | NA | TRBJ2-7 | TRBV15 | TGTGCCACCAGCAGTCCCTCGGCGGGGTCCTACGAGCAGTACTTC | CATSSPSAGSYEQYF
few | TRBD1 | TRBJ1-2 | TRBV12-3/TRBV12-4 | TGTGCCAGCAGTCAGGACAGGAACTATGGCTACACCTTC | CASSQDRNYGYTF
NA | NA | TRBJ1-1 | TRBV27 | TGTGCCAGCAGTCATCTAAACACTTGGACGGGCGCGGGGGCTTTCTTT | CASSHLNTWTGAGAFF
NA | TRBD1 | TRBJ2-1 | TRBV7-2 | TGTGCCAGCAGCTGGCAGGGGGCGTTAGTCAATGAGCAGTTCTTC | CASSWQGALVNEQFF
NA | NA | TRBJ2-7 | TRBV19 | TGTGCCAGTAGTATTACGAGCTCCTACGAGCAGTACTTC | CASSITSSYEQYF
NA | NA | TRBJ1-5 | TRBV7-8 | TGTGCCAGCAGCCCCCACATCACAGAGTATCAGCCCCAGCATTTT | CASSPHITEYQPQHF
NA | NA | TRBJ2-7 | TRBV11-2 | TGTGCCAGCAGCTTACCGGGAACGGGGGAGCAGTACTTC | CASSLPGTGEQYF
NA | TRBD2 | TRBJ2-5 | TRBV30 | TGTGCCTGGAGTTCCTCTTGGACTAGCGGGGGGGCAGAGACCCAGTACTTC | CAWSSSWTSGGAETQYF
once | NA | TRBJ2-2 | TRBV7-9 | TGTGCCAGCAGCTTGGGGAGAGGAGGGGAGCTGTTTTTT | CASSLGRGGELFF
NA | TRBD2 | TRBJ2-3 | TRBV4-3 | TGCGCCAGCAGCCAAGGTGGACTAGCGGGGGGGCACGATACGCAGTATTTT | CASSQGGLAGGHDTQYF
NA | NA | TRBJ2-3 | TRBV15 | TGTGCCACACACAAGGGGATTCGCACAGATACGCAGTATTTT | CATHKGIRTDTQYF
NA | TRBD1 | TRBJ2-7 | TRBV5-6 | TGTGCCAGCAGCCGCCTCACAGGGGGCGAACTCGGCGAGCAGTACTTC | CASSRLTGGELGEQYF
NA | NA | TRBJ1-2 | TRBV9 | TGTGCCAGCAGCGCCTCCGATGGCTACACCTTC | CASSASDGYTF
NA | TRBD1 | TRBJ1-6 | TRBV28 | TGTGCCAGCAGTTTATTACAGGGGACGGGGGATTCACCCCTCCACTTT | CASSLLQGTGDSPLHF
NA | NA | TRBJ1-2 | TRBV6-1 | TGTGCCAGCAGTGAAGTGGGGCCCTATGGCTACACCTTC | CASSEVGPYGYTF
NA | TRBD1 | TRBJ1-1 | TRBV19 | TGTGCCAGTAGACCCAGGACAGGGCACACTGAAGCTTTCTTT | CASRPRTGHTEAFF
NA | TRBD1 | TRBJ2-7 | TRBV27 | TGTGCCCATTCCTGGGACAGGGGGCACTTAGAGTTCGACGAGCAGTACTTC | CAHSWDRGHLEFDEQYF
NA | NA | TRBJ2-1 | TRBV11-2 | TGTGCCAGCAGCTTAGCAAGGGGGAATGAGCAGTTCTTC | CASSLARGNEQFF
NA | NA | TRBJ2-5 | TRBV2 | TGTGCCAGCAGTGCCCTATCGTCTCGACAAGAGACCCAGTACTTC | CASSALSSRQETQYF
NA | TRBD1 | TRBJ1-2 | TRBV6-6 | TGTGCCAGCAGTTTCGGACAGGCCTACTATGGCTACACCTTC | CASSFGQAYYGYTF
NA | NA | TRBJ1-6 | TRBV6-2/TRBV6-3 | TGTGCCAGCAGTACGGATTCACCCCTCCACTTT | CASSTDSPLHF
NA | TRBD1 | TRBJ1-4 | TRBV27 | TGTGCCAGCAGTTTATCTTGGCGACAGGGACCTCCGGCTAATGAAAAACTGTTTTTT | CASSLSWRQGPPANEKLFF
NA | NA | TRBJ1-5 | TRBV28 | TGTGCCAGCAGTTGGCGGGTTTGGGGCAATCAGCCCCAGCATTTT | CASSWRVWGNQPQHF
NA | NA | TRBJ1-4 | TRBV11-1 | TGTGCCAGCAGCTTAGGACGGGAAAATGAAAAACTGTTTTTT | CASSLGRENEKLFF
NA | TRBD1 | TRBJ1-5 | TRBV15 | TGTGCCACCAGTACGGGACAGGAGCGTCAGCCCCAGCATTTT | CATSTGQERQPQHF
NA | NA | TRBJ2-7 | TRBV4-1 | TGCGCCAGCAGCCGGACAGACGTCGGGTACGAGCAGTACTTC | CASSRTDVGYEQYF
NA | NA | TRBJ1-2 | TRBV28 | TGTGCCAGCAGTTTATTAGGGGCCGGCGGGGGAAGAAACTATGGCTACACCTTC | CASSLLGAGGGRNYGYTF
NA | NA | TRBJ1-3 | TRBV5-1 | TGCGCCAGCAGCTTGGGTCCCCGGGGCTCTGGAAACACCATATATTTT | CASSLGPRGSGNTIYF